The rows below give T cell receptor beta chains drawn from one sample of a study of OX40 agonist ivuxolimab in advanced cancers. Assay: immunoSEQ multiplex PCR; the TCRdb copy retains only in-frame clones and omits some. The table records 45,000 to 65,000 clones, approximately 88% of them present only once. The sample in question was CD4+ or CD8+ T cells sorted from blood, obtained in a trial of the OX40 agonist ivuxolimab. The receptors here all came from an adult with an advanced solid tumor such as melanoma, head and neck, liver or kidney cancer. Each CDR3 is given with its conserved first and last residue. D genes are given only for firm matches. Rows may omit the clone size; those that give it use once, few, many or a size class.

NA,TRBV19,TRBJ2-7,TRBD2,TGTGCCAGCGGGACTAGCGTGAACGAGCAGTACTTC,CASGTSVNEQYF
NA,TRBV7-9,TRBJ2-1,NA,TGTGCCAGCAGCCGAGACGGGAACGTAGGAAATGAGCAGTTCTTC,CASSRDGNVGNEQFF
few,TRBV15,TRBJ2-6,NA,TGTGCCACCAGCAGAGCCCTTGGGAGTGGGGCCAACGTCCTGACTTTC,CATSRALGSGANVLTF
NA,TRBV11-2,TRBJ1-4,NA,TGTGCCAGCAGCTTAGTGATAGGGGTGGGGAATGAAAAACTGTTTTTT,CASSLVIGVGNEKLFF
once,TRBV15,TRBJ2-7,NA,TGTGCCACCAGCGGCCGAGGCTACGAGCAGTACTTC,CATSGRGYEQYF
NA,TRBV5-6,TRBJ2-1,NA,TGTGCCAGCAGCTTTCTTCGCAATGAGCAGTTCTTC,CASSFLRNEQFF
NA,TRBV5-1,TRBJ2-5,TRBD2,TGCGCCAGCAGCTTCGGACTAGCGGCGGGAGAGACCCAGTACTTC,CASSFGLAAGETQYF
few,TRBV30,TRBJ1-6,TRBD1,TGTGCCTGGAGTCGGGGACAGGACAATTCACCCCTCCACTTT,CAWSRGQDNSPLHF
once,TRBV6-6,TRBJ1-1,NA,TGTGCCAGCACCCTCGGCACTGAAGCTTTCTTT,CASTLGTEAFF
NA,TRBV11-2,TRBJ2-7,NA,TGTGCCAGCAGTCATCTCCTGGGAGAGGACGAGCAGTACTTC,CASSHLLGEDEQYF
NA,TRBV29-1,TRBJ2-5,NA,TGCAGCGCCCGAGTCCAGCAAGAGACCCAGTACTTC,CSARVQQETQYF
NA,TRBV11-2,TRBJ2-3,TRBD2,TGTGCCAGCAGCTTTGGAGAGGCGGGAGGAGATACGCAGTATTTT,CASSFGEAGGDTQYF
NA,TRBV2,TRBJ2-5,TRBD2,TGTGCCAGCAGTGGGGAGGGTGGGCGCCAAGAGACCCAGTACTTC,CASSGEGGRQETQYF
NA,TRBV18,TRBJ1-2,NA,TGTGCCAGCTCCAACATCGGGTATGGCTACACCTTC,CASSNIGYGYTF
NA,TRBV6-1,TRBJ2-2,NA,TGTGCCAGCAGCGCAGGACAGACGAACACCGGGGAGCTGTTTTTT,CASSAGQTNTGELFF
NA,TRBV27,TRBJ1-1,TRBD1,TGTGCCAGCAGTCGGGGGACAGGGGCGTTGAACACTGAAGCTTTCTTT,CASSRGTGALNTEAFF
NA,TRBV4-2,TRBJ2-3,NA,TGTGCCAGCAGCCAAGATATGGGGGGTGGGAGTGAGACAGATACGCAGTATTTT,CASSQDMGGGSETDTQYF
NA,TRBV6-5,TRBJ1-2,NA,TGTGCCAGCAGCAAAGACGTATTCTATGGCTACACCTTC,CASSKDVFYGYTF
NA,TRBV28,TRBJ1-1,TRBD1,TGTGCCAGCAGTTCGACAGGGGGCAACCACACTGAAGCTTTCTTT,CASSSTGGNHTEAFF
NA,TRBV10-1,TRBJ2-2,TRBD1,TGCGCCAGCAGTGAGTCAGGACAGGGGACGAACACCGGGGAGCTGTTTTTT,CASSESGQGTNTGELFF
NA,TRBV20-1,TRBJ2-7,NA,TGCAGTGCTAGAGATCAGTACGAGCAGTACTTC,CSARDQYEQYF
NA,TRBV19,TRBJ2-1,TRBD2,TGTGCCAGTAGTTCAAGGACTAGCGGGAAGCAGTTCTTC,CASSSRTSGKQFF
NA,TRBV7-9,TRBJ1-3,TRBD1,TGTGCCAGCAGTTCCACAGGGGTAGCTGGAAACACCATATATTTT,CASSSTGVAGNTIYF
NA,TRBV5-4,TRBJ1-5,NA,TGTGCCAGCAGCCCGGACGTGGGTCAGCCCCAGCATTTT,CASSPDVGQPQHF
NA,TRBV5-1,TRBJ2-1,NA,TGCGCCAGCAGCTTGGTGGGCTACAATGAGCAGTTCTTC,CASSLVGYNEQFF
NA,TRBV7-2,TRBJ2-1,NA,TGTGCCAGCAGCTCTCAGTCTTACAATGAGCAGTTCTTC,CASSSQSYNEQFF
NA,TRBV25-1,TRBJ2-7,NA,TGTGCCAGCAGTGAAGGCGGCACGAGCTCCTACGAGCAGTACTTC,CASSEGGTSSYEQYF
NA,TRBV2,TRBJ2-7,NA,TGTGCCAGCAGTGAGGGCAGGGGAGACTACGAGCAGTACTTC,CASSEGRGDYEQYF
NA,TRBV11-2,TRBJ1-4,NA,TGTGCCAGCAGCTTAGTTCGTGTGGGACGCAAGAAGGAACTGTTTTTT,CASSLVRVGRKKELFF
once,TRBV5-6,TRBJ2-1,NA,TGTGCCAGCATTGGAGTTAAGTACAATGAGCAGTTCTTC,CASIGVKYNEQFF
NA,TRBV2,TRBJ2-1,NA,TGTGCCAGCAGCTCGAAGGTGGGGAATGAGCAGTTCTTC,CASSSKVGNEQFF
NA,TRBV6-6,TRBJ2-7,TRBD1,TGTGCCAGCAGCGAGACAGGGGCGTCCTACGAGCAGTACTTC,CASSETGASYEQYF
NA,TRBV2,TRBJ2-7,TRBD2,TGTGCCAGCAAAAGGACTAGCTTCTACGAGCAGTACTTC,CASKRTSFYEQYF
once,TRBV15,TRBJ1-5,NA,TGTGCCACCAGCAGAGACCCTCGGCAGCCCCAGCATTTT,CATSRDPRQPQHF
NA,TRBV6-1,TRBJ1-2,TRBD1,TGTGCCACCTTACCCAGGGGGGTCTATGGCTACACCTTC,CATLPRGVYGYTF
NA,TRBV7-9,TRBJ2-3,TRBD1,TGTGCCAGCAGCTTAAGGGGGACAGGGATTACAGATACGCAGTATTTT,CASSLRGTGITDTQYF
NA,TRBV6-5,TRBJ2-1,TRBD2,TGTGCCAGCGGCGCTAGCGGGAGGGGGTATGAGCAGTTCTTC,CASGASGRGYEQFF
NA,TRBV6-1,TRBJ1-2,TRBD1,TGTGCCAGCAGCCTGGGACAGGGGTGGGGCTACACCTTC,CASSLGQGWGYTF
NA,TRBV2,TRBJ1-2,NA,TGTGCCAGCAGTGCCGGACGGAACCTCTATGGCTACACCTTC,CASSAGRNLYGYTF
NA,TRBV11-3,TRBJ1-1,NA,TGTGCCAGCAGCCGCGGACTGAACACTGAAGCTTTCTTT,CASSRGLNTEAFF